A few counts support the clone carrying this T cell receptor (beta chain). Antigen specificity is unknown. Germline values: CDR1 SEHNR, CDR2 FQNEAQ (reference sequence). The germline V and J ends were trimmed by 1 base and 3 bases, with 10 bases remaining between them. The CDR3 is 16 residues long. The sample belongs to a study of immune evolution from preneoplasia to lung adenocarcinoma. Study results and limitations: Later-stage lesions seemingly showed higher T cell density and diversity than normal lung.

The data were produced by immunoSEQ multiplex PCR, yet TCRdb's version contains in-frame clones alone and is incomplete. The sample yields about 27,000 clones, roughly 74% seen once. This sequence was found in a person aged 55-75 years with invasive lung adenocarcinoma. Some clones in this sample may be carry-over from other donors' samples. The sequenced sample consisted of FFPE invasive lung adenocarcinoma tissue. The chain recombines TRBV7-9 with TRBJ2-6; a possible D gene is TRBD2 (6 bases). CDR3 sequence: CASSLGGNLGANVLTF. CDR3 nucleotide sequence: TGTGCCAGCAGCTTAGGCGGGAACCTTGGGGCCAACGTCCTGACTTTC.